Listed below are T cell receptor beta chains from one sample, sequenced in a study of cytomegalovirus exposure and HLA in healthy donors. The table came from immunoSEQ multiplex PCR; TCRdb's copy has only in-frame clones and leaves some out. The sample totals around 100,000 clones; its top ten clones hold under 7%. Input material: PBMCs. These receptors originate from a middle-aged man in good health and CMV-seropositive. The CDR3 runs from the conserved cysteine through the conserved F or W. Each record gives: CDR3 DNA, CDR3 protein, J gene, V gene, D gene. A D gene is named only where the DNA matches it firmly.

CDR3 DNA: TGCAGCGTTGAAGAAGTTCCCACAGGGACCAAGGGCTACACCTTC
CDR3 protein: CSVEEVPTGTKGYTF
J gene: TRBJ1-2
V gene: TRBV29-1
D gene: .

CDR3 DNA: TGTGCCAGTAGTAACATGGGACAGGGACGCCGTGGGGCCAACGTCCTGACTTTC
CDR3 protein: CASSNMGQGRRGANVLTF
J gene: TRBJ2-6
V gene: TRBV19
D gene: TRBD1

CDR3 DNA: TGTGCCACCAGCAGAGACGTTAAGCAGTACTTC
CDR3 protein: CATSRDVKQYF
J gene: TRBJ2-7
V gene: TRBV15
D gene: .

CDR3 DNA: TGTGCCGTACGCGGGGGGACTGCCTCCTACGAGCAGTACTTC
CDR3 protein: CAVRGGTASYEQYF
J gene: TRBJ2-7
V gene: TRBV30
D gene: TRBD2

CDR3 DNA: TGTGCCAGCAGCCCTCCCCTGACCGGGGCTTTCTTT
CDR3 protein: CASSPPLTGAFF
J gene: TRBJ1-1
V gene: TRBV7-2
D gene: .

CDR3 DNA: TGTGCCAGCAGTACCCCGGGACAGGGATCTTACGAGCAGTACTTC
CDR3 protein: CASSTPGQGSYEQYF
J gene: TRBJ2-7
V gene: TRBV27
D gene: TRBD1

CDR3 DNA: TGTGCCATCAGTGAGAGGGCAGGGTTCTATGGCTACACCTTC
CDR3 protein: CAISERAGFYGYTF
J gene: TRBJ1-2
V gene: TRBV10-3
D gene: .

CDR3 DNA: TGTGCCAGCAGCTCACCCATTCGGGGAAACACTGAAGCTTTCTTT
CDR3 protein: CASSSPIRGNTEAFF
J gene: TRBJ1-1
V gene: TRBV7-9
D gene: .

CDR3 DNA: TGTGCCAGCAGGCCGGGACAGAGGGCTGAAGCTTTCTTT
CDR3 protein: CASRPGQRAEAFF
J gene: TRBJ1-1
V gene: TRBV5-6
D gene: TRBD1

CDR3 DNA: TGTGCCAGCAGTTCTCCAAGTAGTAGCACAGATACGCAGTATTTT
CDR3 protein: CASSSPSSSTDTQYF
J gene: TRBJ2-3
V gene: TRBV6-7
D gene: .

CDR3 DNA: TGTGCCAGCAGCGACTCGCGGCGGACTAGCACAGATACGCAGTATTTT
CDR3 protein: CASSDSRRTSTDTQYF
J gene: TRBJ2-3
V gene: TRBV11-2
D gene: .

CDR3 DNA: TGTGCCAGCAGCTTACCAGGCCGTTTGAGCTACACCTTC
CDR3 protein: CASSLPGRLSYTF
J gene: TRBJ1-2
V gene: TRBV5-6
D gene: .

CDR3 DNA: TGTGCCAGCAGGGGAAGACAGGGGGCATCATCAGATACGCAGTATTTT
CDR3 protein: CASRGRQGASSDTQYF
J gene: TRBJ2-3
V gene: TRBV28
D gene: TRBD1

CDR3 DNA: TGTGCCAGCTCACCGACTAGCGGGAGTACCAATGAGCAGTTCTTC
CDR3 protein: CASSPTSGSTNEQFF
J gene: TRBJ2-1
V gene: TRBV18
D gene: TRBD2

CDR3 DNA: TGCGCCAGCAGCTTGGATGCGGGGTCGGGGGGGACCCAGTACTTC
CDR3 protein: CASSLDAGSGGTQYF
J gene: TRBJ2-5
V gene: TRBV5-1
D gene: TRBD2

CDR3 DNA: TGCGCCAGCAGCACTCGGACTAGCGGGGGTTTACTAGAAGCCAAAAACATTCAGTACTTC
CDR3 protein: CASSTRTSGGLLEAKNIQYF
J gene: TRBJ2-4
V gene: TRBV4-3
D gene: TRBD2

CDR3 DNA: TGCAGTGCTGGGACAGGGGACTACACCTTC
CDR3 protein: CSAGTGDYTF
J gene: TRBJ1-2
V gene: TRBV20-1
D gene: TRBD1

CDR3 DNA: TGTGCCAGCGCCCTGGGGAGAGCATCAGATACGCAGTATTTT
CDR3 protein: CASALGRASDTQYF
J gene: TRBJ2-3
V gene: TRBV7-3
D gene: .

CDR3 DNA: TGCGCCAGCAGCTTGGGGACAGTGGTCACAGATACGCAGTATTTT
CDR3 protein: CASSLGTVVTDTQYF
J gene: TRBJ2-3
V gene: TRBV5-1
D gene: .

CDR3 DNA: TGCAGCGTTGGAGCCGGACAGGGGTTGTACTTC
CDR3 protein: CSVGAGQGLYF
J gene: TRBJ2-7
V gene: TRBV29-1
D gene: TRBD1

CDR3 DNA: TGTGCCAGCAGTGAAGCGGACCTCGCGGGGTATGGCTACACCTTC
CDR3 protein: CASSEADLAGYGYTF
J gene: TRBJ1-2
V gene: TRBV2
D gene: .